This TCR beta chain was retrieved from a study of T cell responses to AZD1222 COVID-19 vaccine. Study conclusions and caveats: The donor group comprised mostly white British people and more females; the analysis possibly underestimated clonal diversity.

The germline CDR1 and CDR2 sequences are MNHEY and SMNVEV (reference sequence). V lost 6 bases, J lost 5 bases, and 14 bases stayed unmatched. This CDR3 region has 16 residues. Assay used: immunoSEQ multiplex PCR; TCRdb lists only in-frame clones, some missing. The sample comprises 120,000 to 150,000 clones, about nine tenths of which are singletons, and approximately 3.6% rests with the top ten. On this clone itself: Its target is not known.

This chain uses TRBV27 with TRBJ2-7; TRBD2 aligns across 9 bases. The starting material was peripheral blood, obtained on day 0 of AZD1222 vaccination. The receptor was isolated from an adult in good health. CDR3 in DNA: TGTGCCAGCAGAGGCTTTGGGGTTAGCGGGGGCCACGAGCAGTACTTC. It specifies CASRGFGVSGGHEQYF.